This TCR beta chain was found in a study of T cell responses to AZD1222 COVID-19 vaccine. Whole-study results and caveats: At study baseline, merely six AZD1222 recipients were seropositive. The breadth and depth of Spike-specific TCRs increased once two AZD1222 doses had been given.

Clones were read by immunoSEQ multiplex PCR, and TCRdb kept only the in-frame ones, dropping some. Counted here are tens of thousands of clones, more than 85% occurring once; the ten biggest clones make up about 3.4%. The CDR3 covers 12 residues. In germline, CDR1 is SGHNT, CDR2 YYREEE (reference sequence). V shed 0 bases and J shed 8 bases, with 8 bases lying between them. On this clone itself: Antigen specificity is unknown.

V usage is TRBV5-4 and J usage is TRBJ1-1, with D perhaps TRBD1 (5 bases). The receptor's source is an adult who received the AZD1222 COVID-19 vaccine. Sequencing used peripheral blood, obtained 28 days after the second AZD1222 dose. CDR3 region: CASSLGNREAFF. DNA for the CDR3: TGTGCCAGCAGCTTGGGTAACAGGGAAGCTTTCTTT.